Presented here are 12 T cell receptor beta chains from one specimen sequenced in a study of response to subunit inactivated influenza vaccine. In TCRdb, the RT-PCR reads were re-called with MiXCR into one record per CDR3 protein. The table records some 480,000 distinct CDR3 sequences, approximately 10% of them present only once. The sequences come from PBMCs from blood, collected about 6 weeks after vaccination. These receptors all come from a man between 50 and 59 years old who received an inactivated influenza vaccine.

This clonotype was seen a few times. CDR3 region: CASRAGALDTQYF. CDR3 nucleotide sequence: TGTGCCAGCAGAGCCGGGGCCCTAGATACGCAGTATTTT. The chain is built from TRBV27 and TRBJ2-3, with D perhaps assigned TRBD1 or TRBD2 (5 bases each). CDR3 length: 13 residues. V lost 6 bases and J 5 bases, leaving 12 bases between the germline ends. CDR1 and CDR2 from the germline V gene are MNHEY and SMNVEV (reference sequence).

This clonotype was seen a handful of times. This chain connects TRBV20-1 to TRBJ2-4; 8 bases map to TRBD1. This CDR3 region has 13 residues. The V segment lost 3 bases and the J segment 4 bases; nucleotides outside the gene matches: 2. Germline values: CDR1 DFQATT, CDR2 SNEGSKA (reference sequence). CDR3 DNA: TGCAGTGCTAGGGACAGGGAAAAAAACATTCAGTACTTC. Its protein is CSARDREKNIQYF.

The chain recombines TRBV7-2 with TRBJ2-3; 15 bases line up with TRBD2. With V trimmed by 5 bases and J by 5 bases, 8 bases remained unmatched. The CDR3 covers 17 residues. Germline assignment: CDR1 SGHTA and CDR2 FQGNSA. CDR3 region: CASSHHRTSGGVDTQYF. In nucleotides, the CDR3 is TGTGCCAGCAGCCACCACAGGACTAGCGGGGGGGTAGATACGCAGTATTTT.

This clonotype was counted a few times. The chain carries TRBV20-1 and TRBJ2-5; tentatively, D is TRBD1 (5 bases). The ends were cut back, 5 bases at V and 0 bases at J, with 10 bases in the middle. Germline V gene lookup returns CDR1 DFQATT and CDR2 SNEGSKA (reference sequence). This CDR3 is built from 13 residues. The DNA for the CDR3 is TGCAGTGCTTCGACAGCGAACCAAGAGACCCAGTACTTC. Its protein product is CSASTANQETQYF.

This clonotype was counted at least ten times. This chain uses TRBV5-6 with TRBJ2-3; 7 bases are a match to TRBD2. CDR1 and CDR2 from the germline V gene are SGHDT and YYEEEE. V lost 0 bases, J lost 5 bases, and 3 bases stayed unmatched. The length of the CDR3 is 14 residues. CDR3 coding DNA: TGTGCCAGCAGCTTGGCGGCTAGCGGAGATACGCAGTATTTT. It specifies CASSLAASGDTQYF. Full variable domain (outside the CDR3, taken from reference TRBV5-6 and TRBJ2-3): DAGVTQSPTHLIKTRGQQVTLRCSPKSGHDTVSWYQQALGQGPQFIFQYYEEEERQRGNFPDRFSGHQFPNYSSELNVNALLLGDSALYLCASSLAASGDTQYFGPGTRLTVL.

This clonotype occurred many times. The chain joins TRBV6-2 or TRBV6-3 to TRBJ2-1, with D perhaps TRBD1 (5 bases). There are 17 residues in the CDR3. Germline assignment: CDR1 MNHEY and CDR2 SVGEGT. V lost 6 bases, J lost 0 bases, and 18 bases lay in between. Here the CDR3 DNA reads TGTGCCAGCAGCCCGCGATCCACAGGCAGCTCCTACAATGAGCAGTTCTTC. Its protein is CASSPRSTGSSYNEQFF.

The V call is TRBV5-1, the J call TRBJ2-3; D is ambiguous. This CDR3 contains 14 residues. Germline lookup yields CDR1 SGHRS and CDR2 YFSETQ. V was pared by 0 bases and J by 3 bases, with 8 bases between. The CDR3 DNA is TGCGCCAGCAGCTTGGCCCTAGAGACAGATACGCAGTATTTT. Protein sequence: CASSLALETDTQYF.

In its sample, this clonotype was seen a few times. V usage is TRBV20-1 and J usage is TRBJ2-5, with 8 bases lining up with TRBD2. CDR3 length: 14 amino acids. The V gene's germline CDR1 is DFQATT and CDR2 SNEGSKA (reference sequence). V lost 0 bases, J lost 9 bases, and 9 bases stayed unmatched. CDR3 amino acids: CSARDRRGGNPQYF. The CDR3 nucleotides are TGCAGTGCTAGAGATCGCCGGGGGGGCAATCCCCAGTACTTC.

The chain uses TRBV9 and TRBJ2-7; 8 bases line up with TRBD2. The CDR3 spans 15 residues. Germline V lookup: CDR1 SGDLS, CDR2 YYNGEE. V dropped 4 bases and J dropped 3; count of bases not matched to a gene: 9. The CDR3 spells CASSPRGSGIYEQYF. The CDR3 coding sequence is TGTGCCAGCAGCCCCCGGGGTAGCGGGATCTACGAGCAGTACTTC.

This clonotype was counted ten times or more. The rearrangement joins TRBV14 to TRBJ2-1; D is uncertain. The CDR3 spans 15 residues. V gave up 0 bases and J gave up 3 bases, with 9 bases separating them. Germline CDR1 and CDR2: SGHDN and FVKESK. The CDR3 region is CASSQDQPRYNEQFF. For the CDR3, the DNA is TGTGCCAGCAGCCAAGATCAACCACGCTACAATGAGCAGTTCTTC.

The chain has TRBV5-1 and TRBJ2-1; no reliable D call. CDR1 is SGHRS, CDR2 YFSETQ, per germline. The CDR3 length is 14 residues. Trimming stripped 4 bases from V and 6 bases from J, with 14 bases between. This CDR3 reads CASSALGETNEQFF. CDR3 in DNA: TGCGCCAGCAGCGCACTCGGAGAAACCAATGAGCAGTTCTTC.

In its sample, this clonotype was seen many times. This rearrangement joins TRBV18 to TRBJ2-7, with a tentative D call TRBD2 (5 bases). The CDR3 has 12 amino acids. The V and J ends lost 3 bases and 5 bases respectively, with 8 bases between them. Germline CDR1 reads KGHSH; CDR2 reads LQKENI. The CDR3 region has the DNA TGTGCCAGCTCACCGATGAGGGACGAGCAGTACTTC. Translating gives CASSPMRDEQYF.